This TCR beta chain was identified in a study of cytomegalovirus exposure and HLA in healthy donors (dated by TCRdb to about 2017). As for the study more broadly: In an earlier analysis of roughly 500 of the donors, 250 to 350 Gb of sequence data and 117 million unique TCR beta sequences from 180 million or so T cells were reported. To decide whether each TCR beta V gene segment behaved as functional or pseudogenic, an earlier analysis of some 600 of the donors relied on high-throughput TCR beta sequencing. Along with the roughly 700-subject first cohort, a separate validation cohort of over a hundred different subjects was used. In a later analysis, previously published TCR beta repertoires from 500 to 750 donors were re-analyzed and high-resolution HLA genotyping was added so that TCR occurrence patterns could be studied. The later analysis used no new phenotypic data to find candidate immune exposures, relying instead on TCR beta sequences and their occurrence across donors. A few DR-DQ haplotypes were treated as single units for association and clustering because of strong linkage in the cohort. Both class I and class II loci were covered by HLA typing, at four-digit resolution. Roughly 300 gigabases of sequencing data and some 85 million unique TCR sequences were included in an early release covering around 600 HLA-typed donors. The number of donors typed differed by locus, with about 629-640 for A, B, C, DRB1 and DQB1, more than 500 for DQA1, about 610 for DPA1, and around 430 for DPB1. Genome-wide SNP genotypes for about 60% of the 666 donors were used in a later genetic analysis, which treated that subset as a discovery cohort. Alongside the repertoire data, information on donor age, sex, ethnicity and CMV serostatus was compiled. The T cell repertoires of several hundred subjects were profiled by immunosequencing and related to cytomegalovirus serostatus. Every repertoire in the discovery cohort had been generated on one and the same sequencing platform. Among approximately 370 genotyped donors of the cohort, an average of around 240,000 unique TCR beta nucleotide sequences was sequenced per donor, of which about 18% were non-productive. Among the 398 genotyped donors, around 81% belonged to the genetic ancestry cluster associated with self-reported Caucasian donors. The study aimed to test whether cataloging public T cell receptors could reveal signatures of past pathogen exposure. To predict cytomegalovirus infection status, the study combined high-throughput TCR immunosequencing, statistical association of individual TCRs with disease status, and machine learning. The investigation overall reported the following: The classifier was reported to diagnose cytomegalovirus status with high specificity and sensitivity in both the original cohort and the validation cohort. This cohort had only TCR beta chains sequenced, and the lack of alpha or paired-chain data limited which features could be detected. In a later genetic analysis, fewer N-insertions in productive TCRs were reported among donors in an Asian-associated ancestry cluster than the 666-donor mean. Specific HLA alleles were associated with roughly 16,000 TCR beta sequences at a false discovery rate of 0.05 in a later analysis. In a later analysis, several top co-occurrence clusters were reported to appear linked to parvovirus B19, influenza, CMV and Epstein-Barr virus. A few of the identified cytomegalovirus-associated TCR beta chains were confirmed in vitro to be specific for cytomegalovirus antigens. A cluster of highly shared sequence variants was judged likely to be a technical artifact of the sequencing pipeline. It was suggested by the authors that the approach could potentially be generalized to other disease states and immunological phenotypes. A further reported finding was that TCR beta sequences accurately predicted the HLA-A and HLA-B alleles for most subjects in the first cohort. When HLA alleles, especially DR and DQ, strongly co-occurred, attributing TCR associations to individual alleles was difficult. Because HLA typing was missing for some donors at each locus, association tests included only the typed subset. Presence/absence analyses assumed roughly uniform sequencing depth across donors, an assumption that may not hold. Linkage disequilibrium might explain the correlated functional status among segregating V segments, but an unknown experimental factor could not be excluded. In the study, some 180 TCR beta chains were listed as associated with cytomegalovirus. In a later analysis, TCR association rates were found to vary across HLA loci, with the most associated TCRs seen for DRB1 alleles and the fewest for HLA-C alleles. Across donors, most TCR sequences were observed very rarely, whereas some public TCRs were present in many individuals. In a later analysis, HLA-associated TCR beta chains showed more clonal expansion and lower generation probabilities than non-associated chains that were equally common. Because the 87-base-pair reads could not distinguish some IMGT-functional V segments, including TRBV6-2 and TRBV6-3, those segments were excluded. An association between a missense DCLRE1C variant and V-gene and J-gene trimming of TCR beta chains was found in a later genetic analysis and replicated in an independent cohort. In a later analysis, most CMV-associated TCR beta chains were found to appear HLA-restricted, with HLA associations seemingly driven largely by CMV exposure. In an earlier analysis of about 550 of the donors, most TCR beta V segments were observed in productive rearrangements about 87% or about 30% of the time, broadly matching IMGT annotations. Because counts were too low, seventeen rarely observed V segments, including chromosome 9 orphons, were excluded from the earlier analysis of fewer than 650 of the donors. For the cohort, immune exposure information was limited to CMV serostatus.

This clone was observed a single time. The antigen it binds to is not known. Nothing much larger sits one base from this clone, and base qualities are not available. Relative to germline, V is 6 bases shorter and J is 5 bases shorter, with 11 bases between their ends. Reading from cysteine to phenylalanine, the CDR3 counts 12 amino acids. The entry retains the CDR3 DNA only, 36 bases that are in frame from base 1. The germline V gene sets CDR1 to SNHLY and CDR2 to FYNNEI. The cohort comprised 666 healthy bone marrow donors. All cohort members were sampled while nominally healthy, although unrecorded immune exposures were likely present. The donor was CMV seropositive and was included in the group of 250 to 300 seropositive cohort members. A peripheral blood sample was collected from each donor, and TCR beta sequencing was performed on peripheral blood mononuclear cells. Genomic DNA extraction from the blood cell samples was performed with the Qiagen DNeasy Blood Extraction Kit.

Libraries were built with the immunoSEQ multiplex PCR assay. For the multiplex PCR, a mixture combining 60 forward primers for TCR Vbeta segments and 13 reverse primers for TCR Jbeta segments was used. The CDR3 region of rearranged TCR beta genes was amplified from genomic DNA with a multiplex PCR assay. Amplified TCR beta libraries were sequenced as 87-base-pair reads on the Illumina HiSeq System. Per the authors' processing: In a later analysis, 80 million or so unique TCR beta chains were counted across the approximately 640 repertoires, and roughly 9.9 million of these chains were shared by at least two donors. A nearest-neighbor algorithm error-corrected the raw reads and collapsed the reads into unique sequences, merging closely related sequences to remove PCR and sequencing errors. Alignment of CDR3 sequences to IMGT reference sequences was used to assign V, D and J gene segments. For a sequence to be retained, a match of at least six nucleotides was required to both a V gene segment and a J gene segment. A rearrangement was called productive if the CDR3 had no stop codons and remained in frame with V and J, and every other rearrangement was called non-productive. Following IMGT convention, CDR3 was defined as the stretch from the second conserved V-encoded cysteine up to the conserved J-encoded phenylalanine. The earlier analysis of a few hundred of the donors excluded any sequence lacking an unambiguous match to a single V gene segment. In an earlier analysis of approximately 500 of the donors, a V segment was called functional when productive rearrangements were above 56.7%, and segregating when the standard deviation between donors exceeded 5%. To diagnose cytomegalovirus status from the catalog of TCR beta chain sequences, a statistical classification framework was built. A later analysis assigned V and J genes by comparing TCR nucleotide sequences with IMGT/GENE-DB human TR gene sequences. Using the TCRdist pipeline, a later analysis assigned CDR3 sequences along with most-parsimonious VDJ recombination scenarios. A later analysis defined each TCR beta chain by its CDR3 amino acid sequence plus V-gene family, and excluded reads lacking a unique V-gene family. In a later analysis, around 650 highly shared, low-generation-probability nucleotide sequences were removed to address suspected cross-contamination and a sequencing artifact. A later analysis calculated a clonal expansion index for each public chain from normalized within-repertoire ranks of inferred template counts. In a later analysis, generation probabilities were computed with a VDJ recombination model fitted to out-of-frame rearrangements, and the resulting probabilities were checked against IGoR. In a later analysis, hypergeometric tests were used to score TCR-TCR, TCR-HLA and TCR-CMV co-occurrence, with a repertoire-size bias correction applied to TCR pairs. In a later analysis, false discovery rates were estimated by permuting HLA or CMV assignments 20 times. In a later analysis, co-occurring TCRs were grouped with DBSCAN, and TCRdist sequence similarity was added when clustering was performed within HLA-allele-positive subsets. Repertoires with fewer than 30,000 or more than 120,000 public chains, plus five repertoires with anomalous nucleotide sharing, were excluded from co-occurrence clustering. This is the immuneACCESS table as TCRdb keeps it, with only in-frame sequences that have V and J called. A part of the clones is gone; compared with another copy, unresolved V genes explain less than half, and the rest is unexplained. The D gene and trimming were derived from the DNA, and the V and J assignments and clone size from that table. A total of around 150,000 clones appear in this sample, 60% to 80% of them only once. 0.85% to 1% of the sample rests with the top ten.

The clonotype was recovered from a woman aged 45-60 years in good health and CMV-seropositive. The source material was PBMCs. The rearrangement joined TRBV2 to TRBJ2-7; TRBD2 is a possible D gene, resting on 6 matching bases. The DNA sequence reads TGTGCCAGCAGCTCCCGCGGGGACGAGCAGTACTTC. This is translated as CASSSRGDEQYF.